Presented here are 12 T cell receptor beta chains from one specimen sequenced in a study of siplizumab effects on memory and regulatory T cells. Here immunoSEQ multiplex PCR was the method, and the copy in TCRdb shows in-frame clones only, minus some. The data show 90,000 to 120,000 clones, around 92% seen once. The specimen sequenced was CD4+ T cells sorted from blood. The receptors here all came from a human donor in good health. Some clones in this sample may be carry-over from other donors' samples.

This sequence joins TRBV12-5 and TRBJ2-7; D is uncertain. Trimming pared 1 base from V and 4 bases from J, leaving 8 bases between. Germline V gives CDR1 LGHNT, CDR2 FRNRAP. The CDR3 covers 13 residues. The CDR3 sequence is CASGLARHYEQYF. Written as DNA, the CDR3 is TGTGCTAGTGGTTTGGCCCGGCATTACGAGCAGTACTTC.

The rearrangement links TRBV5-6 to TRBJ2-1; TRBD2 aligns across 7 bases. The CDR3 consists of 15 residues. CDR1 and CDR2 (germline): SGHDT, YYEEEE. Germline trimming cut 3 bases from V and 0 bases from J; bases unmatched to any gene: 3. CDR3 sequence: CASSSGGGSYNEQFF. In DNA, the CDR3 is TGTGCCAGCAGCTCGGGAGGCGGCTCCTACAATGAGCAGTTCTTC. Full variable domain (outside the CDR3, taken from reference TRBV5-6 and TRBJ2-1): DAGVTQSPTHLIKTRGQQVTLRCSPKSGHDTVSWYQQALGQGPQFIFQYYEEEERQRGNFPDRFSGHQFPNYSSELNVNALLLGDSALYLCASSSGGGSYNEQFFGPGTRLTVL.

The V and J genes are TRBV7-9 and TRBJ1-1, with D perhaps matching TRBD1 (5 bases). V was cut by 5 bases and J by 4 bases, with 8 bases left in between. Germline V CDR1 and CDR2: SEHNR, FQNEAQ (reference sequence). The CDR3 spans 12 residues. DNA of the CDR3: TGTGCCAGCAGCGCCGGGGCCACTGAAGCTTTCTTT. Amino acids: CASSAGATEAFF.

The chain has TRBV7-8 and TRBJ1-1; D unclear. CDR3 length: 11 amino acids. V gave up 6 bases and J gave up 3 bases, with 5 bases separating them. From germline, CDR1 is SGHVS and CDR2 FQNEAQ. CDR3: CASRRDTEAFF. The CDR3 DNA reads TGTGCCAGCAGGAGGGACACTGAAGCTTTCTTT.

The rearrangement links TRBV11-2 to TRBJ2-5; no clear D. V gave up 0 bases and J gave up 5 bases, with 4 bases separating them. Germline lookup yields CDR1 SGHAT and CDR2 FQNNGV. This CDR3 comprises 12 residues. CDR3 bases: TGTGCCAGCAGCTTAGATAGGGAGACCCAGTACTTC. Translated, it gives CASSLDRETQYF.

The genes are TRBV27 and TRBJ2-5; no firm D call. Germline CDR1 is MNHEY and CDR2 is SMNVEV (reference sequence). The CDR3 extends over 15 amino acids. V lost 1 base and J lost 0, with 9 bases in between. CDR3 in amino acids: CASSLFTRNQETQYF. The CDR3 region has the DNA TGTGCCAGCAGTTTATTCACCAGAAACCAAGAGACCCAGTACTTC.

The V gene is TRBV19, the J gene TRBJ2-3; D is undetermined. Germline CDR1 and CDR2: LNHDA and SQIVND (reference sequence). V lost 5 bases and J lost 2, with 8 bases in between. The CDR3 spans 13 residues. The CDR3 region is CASSSKPTDTQYF. The CDR3 coding sequence is TGTGCCAGTAGTTCAAAGCCCACAGATACGCAGTATTTT. The entire variable domain, with the rest obtained from reference TRBV19 and TRBJ2-3, is as follows: DGGITQSPKYLFRKEGQNVTLSCEQNLNHDAMYWYRQDPGQGLRLIYYSQIVNDFQKGDIAEGYSVSREKKESFPLTVTSAQKNPTAFYLCASSSKPTDTQYFGPGTRLTVL.

The rearrangement uses TRBV28 and TRBJ1-5; no reliable D call. The V end lost 1 base, the J end lost 3 bases, and 7 bases lay between the germline ends. The CDR3 has 14 residues. The germline V gene encodes CDR1 MDHEN and CDR2 SYDVKM. As DNA, the CDR3 is TGTGCCAGCAGTTTATTGTCAGACAATCAGCCCCAGCATTTT. This encodes CASSLLSDNQPQHF.

The rearrangement links TRBV27 to TRBJ1-3; 8 positions match TRBD1. Germline V CDR1 and CDR2: MNHEY, SMNVEV (reference sequence). The CDR3 loop spans 16 amino acids. The junction had 7 bases not matched to a gene; V was cut back by 6 bases and J by 0 bases. The CDR3 reads CASRPGQALSGNTIYF. The DNA for the CDR3 is TGTGCCAGCAGACCGGGACAGGCTCTCTCTGGAAACACCATATATTTT.

The CDR3 reads CASSLVSSIGETQYF. The CDR3 coding sequence is TGTGCCAGCAGCTTAGTTTCGAGTATCGGGGAGACCCAGTACTTC. This rearrangement joins TRBV7-2 to TRBJ2-5; D gene uncertain. The germline V and J ends were trimmed by 1 base and 5 bases, with 14 bases remaining between them. Germline loops: CDR1 SGHTA, CDR2 FQGNSA. The CDR3 is made up of 15 amino acids. The variable domain in full, with the rest retrieved from reference TRBV7-2 and TRBJ2-5, is GAGVSQSPSNKVTEKGKDVELRCDPISGHTALYWYRQSLGQGLEFLIYFQGNSAPDKSGLPSDRFSAERTGGSVSTLTIQRTQQEDSAVYLCASSLVSSIGETQYFGPGTRLLVL.

The genes are TRBV10-3 and TRBJ1-5; D possibly corresponds to TRBD1 (5 bases). The CDR3 totals 16 residues. The V end was cut by 0 bases, the J end by 5 bases, with 14 bases between. Germline CDR1 is ENHRY and CDR2 is SYGVKD. The CDR3 sequence: CAISESLGVADQPQHF. The CDR3 coding sequence is TGTGCCATCAGTGAGTCTTTGGGGGTAGCCGATCAGCCCCAGCATTTT.

This rearrangement joins TRBV5-4 to TRBJ2-7, with D perhaps matching TRBD1 or TRBD2 (6 bases each). Trimming removed 2 bases at V and 5 bases at J, with 14 bases between. The CDR3 is 14 amino acids. Germline V gene data show CDR1 as SGHNT and CDR2 as YYREEE (reference sequence). The CDR3 region is CASSFGGPGDEQYF. The CDR3 bases are TGTGCCAGCAGCTTTGGGGGGCCAGGGGACGAGCAGTACTTC.